The present TCR beta chain was sequenced within a study of T cell repertoires in ileal Crohn's disease. The germline V gene has CDR1 LGHNA and CDR2 YSLEER. Trimming shortened V by 0 bases and J by 0 bases, and 6 bases separated the two germline ends. This CDR3 contains 15 residues. Each sample's TCRB immunosequencing used about 500 nanograms of biopsy DNA. Only in-frame clones appear in the TCRdb table, and some are missing; sequencing was by immunoSEQ multiplex PCR. The sample gives about 59,000 clones, approximately 91% of which show up once; roughly 1.9% is in the top ten. Time point indicated: neoterminal ileum biopsy at postoperative endoscopy, about 6 months after surgery.

The sample taken for sequencing was ileal tissue. The receptor was derived from an adult with Crohn's disease. V and J are TRBV4-3 and TRBJ2-1; D uncertain. The CDR3 loop reads CASSQDLSSYNEQFF. CDR3 in DNA: TGCGCCAGCAGCCAAGATTTGAGCTCCTACAATGAGCAGTTCTTC.